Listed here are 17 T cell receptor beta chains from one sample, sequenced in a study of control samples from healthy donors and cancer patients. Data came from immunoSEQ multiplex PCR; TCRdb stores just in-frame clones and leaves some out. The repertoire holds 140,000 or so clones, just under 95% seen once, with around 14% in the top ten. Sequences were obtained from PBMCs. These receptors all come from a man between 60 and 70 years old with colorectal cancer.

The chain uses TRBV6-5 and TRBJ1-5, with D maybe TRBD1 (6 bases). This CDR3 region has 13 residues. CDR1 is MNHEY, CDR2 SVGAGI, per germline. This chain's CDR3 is CAARDTGNQPQHF. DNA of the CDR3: TGTGCAGCCCGGGACACAGGCAATCAGCCCCAGCATTTT.

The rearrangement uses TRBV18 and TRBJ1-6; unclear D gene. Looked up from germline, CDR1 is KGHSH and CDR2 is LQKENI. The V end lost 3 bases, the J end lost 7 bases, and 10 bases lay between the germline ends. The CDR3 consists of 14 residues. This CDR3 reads CASSPEAGNSPLHF. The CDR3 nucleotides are TGTGCCAGCTCACCGGAGGCGGGGAATTCACCCCTCCACTTT. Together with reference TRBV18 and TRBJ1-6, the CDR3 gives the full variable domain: NAGVMQNPRHLVRRRGQEARLRCSPMKGHSHVYWYRQLPEEGLKFMVYLQKENIIDESGMPKERFSAEFPKEGPSILRIQQVVRGDSAAYFCASSPEAGNSPLHFGNGTRLTVT.

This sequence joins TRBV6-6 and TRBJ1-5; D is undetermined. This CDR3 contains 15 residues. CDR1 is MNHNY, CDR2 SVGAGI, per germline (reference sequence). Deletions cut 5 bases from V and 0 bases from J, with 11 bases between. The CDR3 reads CASSRRTDSNQPQHF. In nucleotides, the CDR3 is TGTGCCAGCAGTAGACGGACGGATAGCAATCAGCCCCAGCATTTT.

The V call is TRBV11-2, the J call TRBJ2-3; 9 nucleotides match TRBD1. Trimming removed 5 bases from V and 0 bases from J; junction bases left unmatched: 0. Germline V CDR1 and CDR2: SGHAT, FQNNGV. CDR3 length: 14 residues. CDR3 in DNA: TGTGCCAGCAGCGGGACAGGGAGCACAGATACGCAGTATTTT. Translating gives CASSGTGSTDTQYF.

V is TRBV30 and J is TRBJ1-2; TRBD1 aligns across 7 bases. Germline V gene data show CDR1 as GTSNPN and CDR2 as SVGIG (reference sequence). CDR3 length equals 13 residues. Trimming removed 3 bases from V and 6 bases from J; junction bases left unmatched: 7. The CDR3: CAWRDTGDDGYTF. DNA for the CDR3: TGTGCCTGGAGGGATACAGGGGACGATGGCTACACCTTC.

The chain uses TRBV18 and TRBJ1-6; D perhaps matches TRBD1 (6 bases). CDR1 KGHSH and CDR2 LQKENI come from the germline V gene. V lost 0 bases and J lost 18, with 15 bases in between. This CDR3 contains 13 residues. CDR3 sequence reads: CASSPPGHLDPHF. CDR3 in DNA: TGTGCCAGCTCACCACCGGGACATCTCGACCCCCACTTT.

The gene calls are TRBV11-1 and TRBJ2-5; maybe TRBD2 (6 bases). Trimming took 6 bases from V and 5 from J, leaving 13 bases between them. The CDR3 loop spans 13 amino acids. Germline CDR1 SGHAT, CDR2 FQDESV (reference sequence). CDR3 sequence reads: CASSGGSGETQYF. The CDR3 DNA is TGTGCCAGCAGTGGGGGGTCAGGCGAGACCCAGTACTTC. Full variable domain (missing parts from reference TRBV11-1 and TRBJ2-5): EAEVAQSPRYKITEKSQAVAFWCDPISGHATLYWYRQILGQGPELLVQFQDESVVDDSQLPKDRFSAERLKGVDSTLKIQPAELGDSAMYLCASSGGSGETQYFGPGTRLLVL.

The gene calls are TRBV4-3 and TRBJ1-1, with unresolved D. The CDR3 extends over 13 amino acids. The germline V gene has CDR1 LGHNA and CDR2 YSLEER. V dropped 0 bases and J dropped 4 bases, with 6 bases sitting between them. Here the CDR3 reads CASSQDQATEAFF. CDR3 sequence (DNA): TGCGCCAGCAGCCAAGACCAGGCCACTGAAGCTTTCTTT.

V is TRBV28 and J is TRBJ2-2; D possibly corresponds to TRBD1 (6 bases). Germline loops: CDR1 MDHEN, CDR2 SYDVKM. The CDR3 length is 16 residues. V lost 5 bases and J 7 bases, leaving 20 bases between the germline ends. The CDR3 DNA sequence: TGTGCCAGCAGTAAGGGAAACAGGGCGAGGGGCGGGGAGCTGTTTTTT. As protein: CASSKGNRARGGELFF.

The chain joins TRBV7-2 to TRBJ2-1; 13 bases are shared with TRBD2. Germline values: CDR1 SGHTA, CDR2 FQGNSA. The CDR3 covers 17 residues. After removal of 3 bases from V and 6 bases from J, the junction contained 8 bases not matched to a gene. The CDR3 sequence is CASSLPLTSGGANEQFF. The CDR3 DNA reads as TGTGCCAGCAGCTTGCCCTTAACTAGCGGGGGGGCCAATGAGCAGTTCTTC.

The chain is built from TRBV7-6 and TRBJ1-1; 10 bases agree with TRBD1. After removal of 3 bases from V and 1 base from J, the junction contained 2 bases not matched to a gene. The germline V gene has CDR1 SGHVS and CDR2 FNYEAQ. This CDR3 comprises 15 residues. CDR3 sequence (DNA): TGTGCCAGCAGCTTTCGGACAGGGGGGAACACTGAAGCTTTCTTT. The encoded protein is CASSFRTGGNTEAFF.

The CDR3 sequence: CATSDTGQGGEEAQYF. In nucleotides, the CDR3 is TGTGCCACCAGTGACACGGGACAGGGCGGGGAGGAGGCCCAGTACTTC. The chain joins TRBV24-1 to TRBJ2-5; 9 nucleotides agree with TRBD1. Unmatched junction bases numbered 14, after V lost 4 bases and J lost 9 bases. The CDR3 has 16 amino acids. CDR1 is KGHDR and CDR2 is SFDVKD in the germline V gene.

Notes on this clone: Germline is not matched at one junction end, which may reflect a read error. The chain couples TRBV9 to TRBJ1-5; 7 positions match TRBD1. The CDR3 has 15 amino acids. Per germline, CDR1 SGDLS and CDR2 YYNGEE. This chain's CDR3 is CASSLGGDSTQPQHF. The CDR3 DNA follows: TGTGCCAGCAGCCTCGGGGGGGACAGCACTCAGCCCCAGCATTTT.

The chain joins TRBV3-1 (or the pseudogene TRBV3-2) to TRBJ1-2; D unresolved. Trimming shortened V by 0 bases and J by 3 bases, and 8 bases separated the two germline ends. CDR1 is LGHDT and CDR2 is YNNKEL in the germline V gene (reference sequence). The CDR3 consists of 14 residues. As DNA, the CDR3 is TGTGCCAGCAGCCAAGATGGCACCGACTATGGCTACACCTTC. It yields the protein CASSQDGTDYGYTF.

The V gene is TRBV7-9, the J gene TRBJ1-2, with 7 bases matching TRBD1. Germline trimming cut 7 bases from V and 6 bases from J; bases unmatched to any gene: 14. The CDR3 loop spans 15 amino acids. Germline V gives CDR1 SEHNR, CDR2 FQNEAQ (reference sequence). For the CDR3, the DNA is TGTGCCAGCACCACCCAAACCGGGACAGCGGATGGCTACACCTTC. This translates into CASTTQTGTADGYTF.

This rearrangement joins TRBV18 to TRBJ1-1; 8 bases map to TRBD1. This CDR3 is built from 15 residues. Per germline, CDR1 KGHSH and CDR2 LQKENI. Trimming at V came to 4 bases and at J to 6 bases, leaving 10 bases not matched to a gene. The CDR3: CASSQDRVIPSEAFF. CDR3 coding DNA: TGTGCCAGCTCACAGGACAGGGTTATCCCCTCTGAAGCTTTCTTT. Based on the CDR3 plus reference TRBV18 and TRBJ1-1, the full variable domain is NAGVMQNPRHLVRRRGQEARLRCSPMKGHSHVYWYRQLPEEGLKFMVYLQKENIIDESGMPKERFSAEFPKEGPSILRIQQVVRGDSAAYFCASSQDRVIPSEAFFGQGTRLTVV.

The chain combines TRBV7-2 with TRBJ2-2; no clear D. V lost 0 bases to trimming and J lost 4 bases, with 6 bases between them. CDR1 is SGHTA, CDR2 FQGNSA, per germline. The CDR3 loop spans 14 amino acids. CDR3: CASSLALVTGELFF. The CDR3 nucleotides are TGTGCCAGCAGCTTAGCACTGGTCACCGGGGAGCTGTTTTTT.